This TCR beta chain was identified in a study of T cell changes during pregnancy in multiple sclerosis. Profiled with immunoSEQ multiplex PCR; TCRdb holds only in-frame clones, not every one. The sample carries 60,000 to 75,000 clones, 75% to 95% recorded once. With 4 bases removed from V and 2 bases from J, the gap between germline ends came to 12 bases. The CDR3 loop spans 14 amino acids. Germline CDR1 and CDR2: ENHRY and SYGVKD. V and J are TRBV10-3 and TRBJ2-7; D is undetermined. The receptor comes from a female donor with multiple sclerosis, enrolled in a pregnancy study. The sample here was peripheral blood, taken before pregnancy. The CDR3 spells CAISGSDKTYEQYF. DNA of the CDR3: TGTGCCATCAGTGGGTCTGACAAGACCTACGAGCAGTACTTC.